The clone carrying this TCR beta chain showed up many times. The antigen remains undetermined. The sample originates from a study of post-analysis software for immune sequencing data. Study-wide results and limits: TRBV5-6, TRBV5-1 and TRBV20-1 were among five TRBV segments more frequent in patients than controls. F measure clustering grouped samples strongly by preparation batch. Diversity measured as normalized Chao1 was significantly lower in multiple sclerosis patients than in controls.

This CDR3 has 13 amino acids. The V gene end was trimmed by 4 bases and the J gene end by 6 bases; junction bases not matched to a gene: 6. From germline, CDR1 is SGHKS and CDR2 YYEKEE (reference sequence). The authors incorporated unique molecular identifiers into the TCR beta cDNA libraries. TCRdb redid the calling of the PCR reads with MiXCR, one entry per CDR3 protein. The data contain about 260,000 distinct CDR3 sequences, approximately 34% of them singletons. Sequencing used blood. The source is a girl aged 10 to 17 with multiple sclerosis. The chain uses TRBV5-5 and TRBJ2-7, with 8 bases that match TRBD1. In DNA, the CDR3 is TGTGCCAGCAGCCGGGACAGGCTTAGCGAGCAGTACTTC. This translates into CASSRDRLSEQYF.